This T cell receptor beta chain was sequenced for a study of siplizumab effects on memory and regulatory T cells. General study points: Unstimulated subsets accounted for the mapping of only a minor share of the clones that were alloreactive. Greater diversity than memory cells seemed evident in naive T cells, which also appeared to be major alloresponse contributors. Proliferating Tregs taken from siplizumab cultures were not shown to have a confirmed suppressive function. Controls showed an average of approximately 27% Treg-derived mappable alloreactive CD4+ clones, while siplizumab showed about 71%.

Assay: immunoSEQ multiplex PCR; the TCRdb copy retains only in-frame clones and omits some. The sample lists 100,000 or so clones; less than 95% were seen once. A remark on this clone: Its matching antigen is unknown.

The CDR3 runs to 14 residues. CDR1 is MNHEY and CDR2 is SVGAGI in the germline V gene. Between the trimmed V and J ends, which lost 6 bases and 6 bases, there was a span of 17 bases. Sequenced material: Tregs sorted from blood. This clonotype was obtained from a human donor in good health. The V and J genes are TRBV6-5 and TRBJ2-5; D is unresolved. CDR3 amino acids: CASSTPAQRKTQYF. In DNA form, the CDR3 reads TGTGCCAGCAGCACACCCGCTCAACGGAAGACCCAGTACTTC.